This record concerns one T cell receptor (beta chain) sequence. Clones were read by immunoSEQ multiplex PCR, and TCRdb kept only the in-frame ones, dropping some. Among approximately 67,000 clones listed, approximately 86% were seen once. Sample time point: pretreatment peripheral blood. These data are taken from a study of PD-L1 blockade in urothelial cancer. Overall study: After treatment start, blood was analyzed at 3 weeks (second dose) and at 6 weeks.

The CDR3 runs to 15 residues. From germline, CDR1 is SGHTS and CDR2 YDEGEE. V was pared by 2 bases and J by 5 bases, with 16 bases between. The specimen comprised PBMCs, sampled around atezolizumab (anti-PD-L1) treatment. This clonotype originated in a man between 60 and 70 years old with urothelial cancer. This chain joins TRBV5-8 and TRBJ2-5; possibly TRBD2 for D (7 bases). CDR3 nucleotides: TGTGCCAGCAGCTTTCGGGGGGCGTTAGACGAGACCCAGTACTTC. This sequence encodes CASSFRGALDETQYF.